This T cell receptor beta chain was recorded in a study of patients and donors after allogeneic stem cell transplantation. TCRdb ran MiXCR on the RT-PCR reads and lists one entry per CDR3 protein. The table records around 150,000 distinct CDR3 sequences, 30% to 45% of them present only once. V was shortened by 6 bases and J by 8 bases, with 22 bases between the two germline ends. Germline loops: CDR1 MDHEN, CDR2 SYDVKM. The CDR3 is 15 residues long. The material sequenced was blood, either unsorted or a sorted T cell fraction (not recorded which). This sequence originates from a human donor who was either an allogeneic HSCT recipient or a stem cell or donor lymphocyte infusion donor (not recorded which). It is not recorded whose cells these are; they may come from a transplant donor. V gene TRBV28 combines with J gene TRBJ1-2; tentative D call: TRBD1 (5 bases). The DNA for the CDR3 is TGTGCCAGCAGGCCCCCAGGGAGTGATCGCCGAGGCTACACCTTC. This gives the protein CASRPPGSDRRGYTF.